The clone carrying this T cell receptor (beta chain) was seen many times. Its target is not known. The data originate from a study of CD8 T cells in ankylosing spondylitis. Study observations and caveats: Relatively scarce in peripheral blood, disease-linked clones were CD8+. Within ankylosing spondylitis blood, a TCR beta motif made up of roughly eight highly homologous variants appeared to be characteristic. Disease-linked clones were reportedly significantly enriched in matched ankylosing spondylitis synovial fluid.

Trimming shortened V by 1 base and J by 5 bases, and 6 bases separated the two germline ends. CDR1 is SGHDT and CDR2 is YYEEEE in the germline V gene. This CDR3 contains 13 residues. Using quantitative 5'-RACE with molecular barcodes, the authors made TCR beta libraries. TCRdb reprocessed the 5' RACE reads via MiXCR and lists one record per CDR3 protein. The table lists a few hundred thousand distinct CDR3 sequences, roughly 10% of them singletons. This clonotype was sampled from a male donor with ankylosing spondylitis or in good health (not recorded which). The genes are TRBV5-6 and TRBJ2-2; weak D call: TRBD1 (5 bases). Sequencing was performed on blood, either unsorted or a sorted T cell fraction (not recorded which). The CDR3 nucleotides are TGTGCCAGCAGCTTGCCAGGGACCGGGGAGCTGTTTTTT. The encoded protein is CASSLPGTGELFF.